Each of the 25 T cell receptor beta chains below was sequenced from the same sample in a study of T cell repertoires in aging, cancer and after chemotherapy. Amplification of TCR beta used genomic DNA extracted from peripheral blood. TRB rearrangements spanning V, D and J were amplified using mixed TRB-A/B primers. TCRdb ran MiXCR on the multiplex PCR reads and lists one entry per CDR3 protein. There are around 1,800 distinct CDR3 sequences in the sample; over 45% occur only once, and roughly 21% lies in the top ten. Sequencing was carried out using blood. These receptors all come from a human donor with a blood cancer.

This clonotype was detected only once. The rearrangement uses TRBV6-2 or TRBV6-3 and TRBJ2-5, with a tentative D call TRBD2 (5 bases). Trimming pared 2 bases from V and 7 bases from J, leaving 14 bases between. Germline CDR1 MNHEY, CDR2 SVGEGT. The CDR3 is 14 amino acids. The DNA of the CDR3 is TGTGCCAGCAGTTACGGGAGAACAGCCGCGACCCAGTACTTC. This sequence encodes CASSYGRTAATQYF.

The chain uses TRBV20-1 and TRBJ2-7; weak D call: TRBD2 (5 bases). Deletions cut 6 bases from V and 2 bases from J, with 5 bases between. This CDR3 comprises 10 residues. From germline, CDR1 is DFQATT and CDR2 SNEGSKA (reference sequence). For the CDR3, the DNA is TGCAGTGCCGGGGCCTACGAGCAGTACTTC. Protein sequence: CSAGAYEQYF.

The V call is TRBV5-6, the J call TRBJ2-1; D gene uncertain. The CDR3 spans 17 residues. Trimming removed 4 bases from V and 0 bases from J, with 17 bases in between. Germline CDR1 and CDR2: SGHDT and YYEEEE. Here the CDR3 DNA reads TGTGCCAGCAGCCGTCTAAGCGCGGAGCGCTCCTACAATGAGCAGTTCTTC. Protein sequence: CASSRLSAERSYNEQFF.

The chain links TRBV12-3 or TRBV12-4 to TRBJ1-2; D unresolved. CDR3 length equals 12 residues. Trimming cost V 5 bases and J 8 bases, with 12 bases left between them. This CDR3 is CASSAHGGGYTF. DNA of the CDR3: TGTGCCAGCAGTGCTCACGGTGGAGGCTACACCTTC.

CDR3 loop: CSAQRDGSYEQYF. The CDR3, as DNA: TGCAGTGCTCAACGGGACGGCTCCTACGAGCAGTACTTC. The V call is TRBV20-1, the J call TRBJ2-7; tentatively, D is TRBD1 or TRBD2 (5 bases each). Trimming removed 5 bases at V and 0 bases at J, with 11 bases between. This CDR3 has 13 residues. Looked up from germline, CDR1 is DFQATT and CDR2 is SNEGSKA (reference sequence).

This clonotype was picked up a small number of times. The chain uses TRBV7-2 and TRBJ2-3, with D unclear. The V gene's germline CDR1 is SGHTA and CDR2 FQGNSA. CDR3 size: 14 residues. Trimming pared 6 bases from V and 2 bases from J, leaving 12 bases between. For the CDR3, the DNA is TGTGCCAGCAGTGGTCGTGGGCCCACAGATACGCAGTATTTT. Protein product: CASSGRGPTDTQYF.

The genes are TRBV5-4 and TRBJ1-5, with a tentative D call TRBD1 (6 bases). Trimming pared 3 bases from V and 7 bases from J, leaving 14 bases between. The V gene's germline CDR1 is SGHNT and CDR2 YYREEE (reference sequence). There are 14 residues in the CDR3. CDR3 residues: CASSYTGPGQPQHF. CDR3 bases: TGTGCCAGCAGCTACACAGGGCCGGGGCAGCCCCAGCATTTT.

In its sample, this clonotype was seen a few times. Here the CDR3 reads CSVVSPGEAFF. CDR3 nucleotides: TGCAGCGTTGTCAGCCCCGGGGAAGCTTTCTTT. The chain combines TRBV29-1 with TRBJ1-1; the D is unclear. Germline CDR1 is SQVTM and CDR2 is ANQGSEA. This CDR3 is built from 11 residues. Trimming stripped 4 bases from V and 8 bases from J, with 11 bases between.

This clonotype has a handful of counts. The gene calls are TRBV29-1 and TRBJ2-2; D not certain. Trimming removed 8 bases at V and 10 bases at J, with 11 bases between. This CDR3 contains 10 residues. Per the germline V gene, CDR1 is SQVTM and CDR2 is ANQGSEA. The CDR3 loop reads CSSPVEELFF. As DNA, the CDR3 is TGCAGCTCCCCCGTCGAGGAGCTGTTTTTT.

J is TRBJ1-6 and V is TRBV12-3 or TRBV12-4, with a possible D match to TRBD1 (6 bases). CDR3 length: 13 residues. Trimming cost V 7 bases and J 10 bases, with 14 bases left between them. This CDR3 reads CASTLTGGSPLHF. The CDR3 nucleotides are TGTGCCAGCACCCTGACAGGCGGGTCACCCCTCCACTTT.

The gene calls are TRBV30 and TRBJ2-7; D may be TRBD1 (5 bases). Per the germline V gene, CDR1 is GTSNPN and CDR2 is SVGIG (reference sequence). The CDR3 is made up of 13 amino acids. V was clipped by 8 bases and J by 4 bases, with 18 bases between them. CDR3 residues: CASSQGGIYEQYF. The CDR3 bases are TGTGCCAGTAGTCAGGGCGGCATTTACGAGCAGTACTTC.

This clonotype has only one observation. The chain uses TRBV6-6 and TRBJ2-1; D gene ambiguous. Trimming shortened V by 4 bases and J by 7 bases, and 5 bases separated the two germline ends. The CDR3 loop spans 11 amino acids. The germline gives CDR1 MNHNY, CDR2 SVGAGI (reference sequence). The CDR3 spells CASSFKNEQFF. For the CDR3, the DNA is TGTGCCAGCAGTTTTAAGAATGAGCAGTTCTTC.

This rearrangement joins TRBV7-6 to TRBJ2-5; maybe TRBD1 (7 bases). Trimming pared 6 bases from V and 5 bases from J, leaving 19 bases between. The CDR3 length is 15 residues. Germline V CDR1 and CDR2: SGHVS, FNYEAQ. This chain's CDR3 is CASSFIGGGGETQYF. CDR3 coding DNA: TGTGCCAGCAGTTTCATAGGAGGGGGCGGGGAGACCCAGTACTTC. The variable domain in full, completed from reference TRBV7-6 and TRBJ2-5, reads GAGVSQSPRYKVTKRGQDVALRCDPISGHVSLYWYRQALGQGPEFLTYFNYEAQQDKSGLPNDRFSAERPEGSISTLTIQRTEQRDSAMYRCASSFIGGGGETQYFGPGTRLLVL.

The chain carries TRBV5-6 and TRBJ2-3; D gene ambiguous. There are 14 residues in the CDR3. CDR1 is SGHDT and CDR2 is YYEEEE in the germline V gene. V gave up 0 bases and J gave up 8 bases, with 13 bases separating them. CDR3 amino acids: CASSLGRGVGTQYF. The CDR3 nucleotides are TGTGCCAGCAGCTTGGGTCGCGGTGTGGGTACGCAGTATTTT.

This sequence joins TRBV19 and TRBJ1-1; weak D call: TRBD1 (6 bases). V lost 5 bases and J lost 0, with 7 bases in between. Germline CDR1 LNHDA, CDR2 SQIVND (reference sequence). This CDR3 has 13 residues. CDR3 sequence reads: CASSGTMNTEAFF. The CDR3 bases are TGTGCCAGTAGTGGGACAATGAACACTGAAGCTTTCTTT.

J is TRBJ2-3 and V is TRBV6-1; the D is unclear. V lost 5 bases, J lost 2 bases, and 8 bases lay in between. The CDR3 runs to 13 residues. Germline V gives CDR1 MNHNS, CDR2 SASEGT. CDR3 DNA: TGTGCCAGCAGTTGGAGAGCCACAGATACGCAGTATTTT. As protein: CASSWRATDTQYF.

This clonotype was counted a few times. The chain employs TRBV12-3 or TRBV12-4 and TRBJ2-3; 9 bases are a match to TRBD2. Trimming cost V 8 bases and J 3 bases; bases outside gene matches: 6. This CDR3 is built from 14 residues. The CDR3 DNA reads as TGTGCCAGCTGTAGGACTAGCGTAACAGATACGCAGTATTTT. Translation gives CASCRTSVTDTQYF.

Written as DNA, the CDR3 is TGCGCCAGCCTCCGGGACAGTCCCTACGAGCAGTACTTC. Translation: CASLRDSPYEQYF. The chain employs TRBV10-2 and TRBJ2-7; 7 bases map to TRBD1. Germline CDR1 WSHSY, CDR2 SAAADI. V trimming: 8 bases; J trimming: 2 bases; junction bases outside the gene matches: 6. The CDR3 runs to 13 residues.

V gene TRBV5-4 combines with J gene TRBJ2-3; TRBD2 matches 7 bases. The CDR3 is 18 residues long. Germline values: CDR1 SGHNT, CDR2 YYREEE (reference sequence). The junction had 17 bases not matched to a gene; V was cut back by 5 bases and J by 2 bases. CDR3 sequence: CASRAGESLGANTDTQYF. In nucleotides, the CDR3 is TGTGCCAGCAGGGCGGGGGAGAGTTTGGGAGCCAACACAGATACGCAGTATTTT. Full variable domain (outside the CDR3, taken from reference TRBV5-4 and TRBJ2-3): ETGVTQSPTHLIKTRGQQVTLRCSSQSGHNTVSWYQQALGQGPQFIFQYYREEENGRGNFPPRFSGLQFPNYSSELNVNALELDDSALYLCASRAGESLGANTDTQYFGPGTRLTVL.

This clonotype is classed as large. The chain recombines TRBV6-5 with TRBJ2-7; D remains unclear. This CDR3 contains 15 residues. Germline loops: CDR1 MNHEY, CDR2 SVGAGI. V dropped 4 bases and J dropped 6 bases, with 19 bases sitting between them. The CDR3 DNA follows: TGTGCCAGCAGTTCCGACCGCGCGGAGTTCCGCGAGCAGTACTTC. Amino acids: CASSSDRAEFREQYF.

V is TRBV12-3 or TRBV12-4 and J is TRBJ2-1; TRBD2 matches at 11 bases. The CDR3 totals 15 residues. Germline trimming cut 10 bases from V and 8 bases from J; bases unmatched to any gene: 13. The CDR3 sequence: CATRPSGLAVYEQFF. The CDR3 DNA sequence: TGTGCCACTAGACCCTCGGGACTAGCGGTCTATGAGCAGTTCTTC.

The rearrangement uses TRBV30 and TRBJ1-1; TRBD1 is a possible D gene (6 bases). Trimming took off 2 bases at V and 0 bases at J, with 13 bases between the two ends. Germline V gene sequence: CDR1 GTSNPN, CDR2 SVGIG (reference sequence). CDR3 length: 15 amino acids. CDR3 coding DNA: TGTGCCTGGAGTATCGGGGGCACCCTGAACACTGAAGCTTTCTTT. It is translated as CAWSIGGTLNTEAFF.

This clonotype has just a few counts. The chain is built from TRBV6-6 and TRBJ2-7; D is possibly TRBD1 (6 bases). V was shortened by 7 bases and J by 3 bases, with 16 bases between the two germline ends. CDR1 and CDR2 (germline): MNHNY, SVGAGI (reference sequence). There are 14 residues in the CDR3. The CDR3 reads CASNIQGPLYEQYF. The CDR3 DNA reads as TGTGCCAGCAATATACAGGGACCTCTCTACGAGCAGTACTTC.

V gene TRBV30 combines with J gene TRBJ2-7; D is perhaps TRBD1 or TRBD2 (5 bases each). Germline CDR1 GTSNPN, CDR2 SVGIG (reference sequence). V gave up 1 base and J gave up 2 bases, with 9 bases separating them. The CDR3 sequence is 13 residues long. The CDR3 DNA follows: TGTGCCTGGAGTGAGGGGACCCCCTACGAGCAGTACTTC. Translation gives CAWSEGTPYEQYF.

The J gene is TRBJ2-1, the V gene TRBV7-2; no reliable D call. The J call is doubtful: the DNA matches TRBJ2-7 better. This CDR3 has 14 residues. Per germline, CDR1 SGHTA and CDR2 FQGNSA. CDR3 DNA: TGTGCCAGCAGCTTAGCCGCCACTACCTACGAGCAGTACTTC. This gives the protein CASSLAATTYEQYF.